The 17 T cell receptor beta chains reported below all come from one sample, sequenced in a study of control samples from healthy donors and cancer patients. TCRdb's copy holds only in-frame clones and misses some; the assay was immunoSEQ multiplex PCR. The profile covers 25,000 to 35,000 clones, with about 86% appearing a single time and 1.5% to 2% taken by the ten largest. The sample consisted of PBMCs. These receptor sequences come from a woman between 40 and 55 years old with lung cancer.

The chain joins TRBV7-9 to TRBJ1-5; D gene unclear. Germline V gene lookup returns CDR1 SEHNR and CDR2 FQNEAQ (reference sequence). The CDR3 length is 14 residues. Trimming removed 5 bases at V and 3 bases at J, with 11 bases between. CDR3 sequence reads: CASSPGRANQPQHF. In nucleotides, the CDR3 is TGTGCCAGCAGCCCCGGGAGGGCCAATCAGCCCCAGCATTTT.

V usage is TRBV20-1 and J usage is TRBJ2-1; D is possibly TRBD1 or TRBD2 (6 bases each). This CDR3 contains 11 residues. From germline, CDR1 is DFQATT and CDR2 SNEGSKA (reference sequence). The chain's CDR3 is CRPPGANEQFF. Written as DNA, the CDR3 is TGCAGGCCCCCGGGGGCCAATGAGCAGTTCTTC.

The gene calls are TRBV6-5 and TRBJ1-6, with D possibly being TRBD1 (5 bases). The CDR3 runs 15 residues. Trimming shortened V by 6 bases and J by 3 bases, and 12 bases separated the two germline ends. Germline V gene lookup returns CDR1 MNHEY and CDR2 SVGAGI. The CDR3 is CASSRRGDYNSPLHF. As DNA, the CDR3 is TGTGCCAGCAGCCGACGGGGGGACTATAATTCACCCCTCCACTTT.

This chain joins TRBV19 and TRBJ1-5, with TRBD1 matching 7 bases. The CDR3 consists of 17 residues. V trimming: 4 bases; J trimming: 4 bases; junction bases outside the gene matches: 13. Germline V gene sequence: CDR1 LNHDA, CDR2 SQIVND (reference sequence). The CDR3 DNA reads as TGTGCCAGTAGTAACTCAAACAGACAGGGAGGGAATCAGCCCCAGCATTTT. As protein: CASSNSNRQGGNQPQHF.

The chain has TRBV13 and TRBJ1-1; perhaps TRBD1 as D (5 bases). CDR1 PRHDT and CDR2 FYEKMQ come from the germline V gene (reference sequence). Trimming took off 1 base at V and 4 bases at J, with 19 bases between the two ends. The CDR3 sequence is 17 residues long. This chain's CDR3 is CASSLVGFGGDRTEAFF. The CDR3 DNA reads TGTGCCAGCAGCTTAGTTGGGTTCGGGGGGGATCGCACTGAAGCTTTCTTT. The whole variable domain, filled in from reference TRBV13 and TRBJ1-1, reads AAGVIQSPRHLIKEKRETATLKCYPIPRHDTVYWYQQGPGQDPQFLISFYEKMQSDKGSIPDRFSAQQFSDYHSELNMSSLELGDSALYFCASSLVGFGGDRTEAFFGQGTRLTVV.

The genes are TRBV27 and TRBJ2-7, with D perhaps matching TRBD2 (6 bases). Germline V gives CDR1 MNHEY, CDR2 SMNVEV (reference sequence). Trimming shortened V by 0 bases and J by 0 bases, and 12 bases separated the two germline ends. The CDR3 covers 16 residues. The CDR3 bases are TGTGCCAGCAGTTTATCAGCTGGGGGGTTCTCCTACGAGCAGTACTTC. Translation gives CASSLSAGGFSYEQYF.

The chain couples TRBV4-2 to TRBJ2-7; D not resolved. This CDR3 contains 15 residues. The germline V gene encodes CDR1 LGHNA and CDR2 YNFKEQ. V was pared by 0 bases and J by 0 bases, with 9 bases between. CDR3 coding DNA: TGTGCCAGCAGCCAAGAGGTGGTAGCCTCCTACGAGCAGTACTTC. Translation: CASSQEVVASYEQYF.

The rearrangement uses TRBV4-3 and TRBJ2-1; D possibly corresponds to TRBD2 (6 bases). V lost 0 bases, J lost 7 bases, and 10 bases lay in between. CDR3 size: 14 residues. Germline V CDR1 and CDR2: LGHNA, YSLEER. The CDR3 DNA reads as TGCGCCAGCAGCCAAGATCGGGGACTGAATGAGCAGTTCTTC. It is translated as CASSQDRGLNEQFF.

This chain joins TRBV6-4 and TRBJ2-5; a possible D gene is TRBD2 (5 bases). Trimming shortened V by 0 bases and J by 4 bases, and 6 bases separated the two germline ends. Germline CDR1 and CDR2: MRHNA and SNTAGT. The CDR3 loop spans 13 amino acids. CDR3 coding DNA: TGTGCCAGCAGTGACTCGGCGGGAGAGACCCAGTACTTC. Protein product: CASSDSAGETQYF.

The chain recombines TRBV7-7 with TRBJ1-2; D remains unclear. In germline, CDR1 is SSHAT, CDR2 FNYEAQ (reference sequence). The CDR3 loop spans 19 amino acids. Trimming pared 1 base from V and 6 bases from J, leaving 27 bases between. The CDR3 reads CASSLGGMAGRAILDGYTF. In nucleotides, the CDR3 is TGTGCCAGCAGCTTAGGTGGGATGGCGGGGAGGGCCATCCTGGATGGCTACACCTTC.

The chain links TRBV9 to TRBJ1-1; D might be TRBD1 (6 bases). Germline-derived CDR1 and CDR2 are SGDLS and YYNGEE. The germline V and J ends were trimmed by 0 bases and 5 bases, with 11 bases remaining between them. The length of the CDR3 is 14 residues. CDR3 sequence reads: CASSVAPGATEAFF. In DNA, the CDR3 is TGTGCCAGCAGCGTAGCTCCGGGGGCAACTGAAGCTTTCTTT.

The V gene is TRBV5-6, the J gene TRBJ1-5; the match to TRBD1 covers 9 bases. The trim removed 4 bases at V and 7 bases at J, leaving 12 bases unmatched. The CDR3 consists of 16 residues. The V gene's germline CDR1 is SGHDT and CDR2 YYEEEE. CDR3 bases: TGTGCCAGCAGCCCGAATACAGGGGGCACGGGGCAGCCCCAGCATTTT. It specifies CASSPNTGGTGQPQHF. The full variable domain, with the rest looked up from reference TRBV5-6 and TRBJ1-5, is DAGVTQSPTHLIKTRGQQVTLRCSPKSGHDTVSWYQQALGQGPQFIFQYYEEEERQRGNFPDRFSGHQFPNYSSELNVNALLLGDSALYLCASSPNTGGTGQPQHFGDGTRLSIL.

This clone showed up just a few times. The V and J genes are TRBV7-2 and TRBJ2-2; 11 positions match TRBD2. The CDR3 consists of 17 residues. V lost 5 bases and J lost 1; bases outside the gene matches: 6. Germline V gene lookup returns CDR1 SGHTA and CDR2 FQGNSA. Here the CDR3 reads CASSTPTSGVNTGELFF. CDR3 DNA: TGTGCCAGCAGCACCCCGACTAGCGGGGTGAACACCGGGGAGCTGTTTTTT.

The genes are TRBV11-2 and TRBJ1-1; D not certain. The CDR3 contains 13 residues. The V end lost 0 bases, the J end lost 7 bases, and 9 bases lay between the germline ends. Germline V gene lookup returns CDR1 SGHAT and CDR2 FQNNGV. Written as DNA, the CDR3 is TGTGCCAGCAGCTTAGACAGTGGCGGTGAAGCTTTCTTT. Its translation is CASSLDSGGEAFF.

V gene TRBV9 combines with J gene TRBJ1-3, with a weak D call TRBD1 (6 bases). This CDR3 region has 17 residues. CDR1 SGDLS and CDR2 YYNGEE come from the germline V gene. The V end was cut by 0 bases, the J end by 2 bases, with 15 bases between. CDR3 nucleotides: TGTGCCAGCAGCGTAGGGGCAGGGGAGTATGCTGGAAACACCATATATTTT. Amino acid sequence: CASSVGAGEYAGNTIYF. The full variable domain, rest sourced from reference TRBV9 and TRBJ1-3, is DSGVTQTPKHLITATGQRVTLRCSPRSGDLSVYWYQQSLDQGLQFLIQYYNGEERAKGNILERFSAQQFPDLHSELNLSSLELGDSALYFCASSVGAGEYAGNTIYFGEGSWLTVV.

This clone was counted a few times. V gene TRBV7-2 combines with J gene TRBJ1-2; TRBD1 is a possible D gene (6 bases). V was shortened by 7 bases and J by 0 bases, with 15 bases between the two germline ends. CDR3 length equals 15 residues. From germline, CDR1 is SGHTA and CDR2 FQGNSA. The CDR3 coding sequence is TGTGCCAGCAAGCTGGACCAGGGGCCTAACTATGGCTACACCTTC. Amino acid sequence: CASKLDQGPNYGYTF.

In its sample, this clone was seen a few times. The chain employs TRBV19 and TRBJ1-5, with D perhaps matching TRBD1 (6 bases). The germline CDR1 and CDR2 sequences are LNHDA and SQIVND (reference sequence). The ends were cut back, 6 bases at V and 3 bases at J, with 15 bases in the middle. This CDR3 comprises 15 residues. Here the CDR3 DNA reads TGTGCCAGTAGCCAGACAGGTGACAACAATCAGCCCCAGCATTTT. Its translation: CASSQTGDNNQPQHF.